This is a list of T cell receptor beta chains from one sample in a study of identical twins. TCRdb itself ran the 5' RACE reads through MiXCR, one entry per CDR3 protein. Among roughly 470,000 distinct CDR3 sequences, roughly 13% were seen once, and the ten largest hold more than 0.8%. The sample was also reused in another study, on yellow fever vaccine responses in identical twins.

Material: CD4+ T cells sorted from blood. Receptor source: a woman younger than 30 in good health. The CDR3 runs from the conserved cysteine through the conserved F or W. D genes are given only for firm matches. Size is omitted from some rows. Given values are once, few, many or a class for expanded clones.

TRBJ2-1,18,TRBD2,many,TRBV20-1,TGCAGTGCTAGACGTAGGCTAGCGGGAGGAGGATCCTACAATGAGCAGTTCTTC,CSARRRLAGGGSYNEQFF
TRBJ2-3,16,TRBD2,many,TRBV29-1,TGCAGCGTTGCGGCCGGGACTAGCGGGAGTGGAGATACGCAGTATTTT,CSVAAGTSGSGDTQYF
TRBJ2-2,16,.,.,TRBV15,TGTGCCACCAGCAGAGGTGGGGGGGCCGAAACCGGGGAGCTGTTTTTT,CATSRGGGAETGELFF
TRBJ2-1,15,.,.,TRBV25-1,TGTGCCAGCAGTGAATATTTGGGGGGCGCGTCATCGCAGTTCTTC,CASSEYLGGASSQFF
TRBJ1-5,14,TRBD1,few,TRBV20-1,TGCAGTGCTAGAGGGGACAGGATCAATCAGCCCCAGCATTTT,CSARGDRINQPQHF
TRBJ2-7,13,.,.,TRBV19,TGTGCCAGTAGTATGGTGGGCTCCTACGAGCAGTACTTC,CASSMVGSYEQYF
TRBJ2-3,15,.,.,TRBV7-9,TGTGCCAGCAGCCTCCTCTCCTGGGGAACAGATACGCAGTATTTT,CASSLLSWGTDTQYF
TRBJ2-7,14,TRBD1,few,TRBV20-1,TGCAGTGCCATCCTGTCCCGGGACAGCTACGAGCAGTACTTC,CSAILSRDSYEQYF
TRBJ2-2,18,.,few,TRBV4-2,TGTGCCAGCAGCCAAGATGAGGGGACCATTATGGTCGGCGGGGAGCTGTTTTTT,CASSQDEGTIMVGGELFF
TRBJ1-1,15,.,.,TRBV20-1,TGCAGTGCTCCCATGCAGGGGCGACCAGGCACTGAAGCTTTCTTT,CSAPMQGRPGTEAFF
TRBJ2-7,14,.,few,TRBV30,TGTGCCTGGACGCAGGGGACACAAGGCTACGAGCAGTACTTC,CAWTQGTQGYEQYF
TRBJ2-3,14,.,few,TRBV2,TGTGCCAGCCTATTTTTAGCGGCCACAGATACGCAGTATTTT,CASLFLAATDTQYF
TRBJ1-1,15,TRBD1,.,TRBV12-3/TRBV12-4,TGTGCCAGCAGTTTAGGACGGACAGGGCACACTGAAGCTTTCTTT,CASSLGRTGHTEAFF
TRBJ2-7,16,TRBD2,few,TRBV15,TGTGCCACCAGCAGGTCTGTGCTTAGCGGGGGAGACGAGCAGTACTTC,CATSRSVLSGGDEQYF
TRBJ2-7,14,TRBD1,few,TRBV5-6,TGTGCCAGCAGCGCAAGGACAGGGCGGTGGGAGCAGTACTTC,CASSARTGRWEQYF
TRBJ1-5,14,.,.,TRBV5-6,TGTGCCAGCAGCTTGACAGGACGGAATCAGCCCCAGCATTTT,CASSLTGRNQPQHF
TRBJ2-3,15,TRBD2,few,TRBV28,TGTGCCAGCAGTCCACCTAGCGGGTTGGCAGATACGCAGTATTTT,CASSPPSGLADTQYF
TRBJ2-7,15,.,few,TRBV29-1,TGCAGCGTTGCCCGCGGGGCCGGGACAAGCAACGAGCAGTACTTC,CSVARGAGTSNEQYF
TRBJ1-4,14,.,.,TRBV29-1,TGCAGCGTTGATTCAGGGTCAACTAATGAAAAACTGTTTTTT,CSVDSGSTNEKLFF
TRBJ2-5,11,.,many,TRBV29-1,TGCAGCGTTCCAATCGGGGCGTCCCAGTACTTC,CSVPIGASQYF
TRBJ1-1,14,.,.,TRBV21-1,TGTGCCAGCAGCAAAGCAAGGGGGGATGATGAAGCTTTCTTT,CASSKARGDDEAFF
TRBJ2-5,14,.,.,TRBV3-1,TGTGCCAGCAGCCGCAGGACGGACCTAGAGACCCAGTACTTC,CASSRRTDLETQYF
TRBJ2-3,13,TRBD1,.,TRBV5-1,TGCGCCAGCAGCTCGACAGGGGGTGAAAGGCAGTATTTT,CASSSTGGERQYF
TRBJ1-1,14,.,few,TRBV5-1,TGCGCCAGCAGCTTGCCGAATACTCACACTGAAGCTTTCTTT,CASSLPNTHTEAFF
TRBJ2-3,14,.,many,TRBV5-1,TGCGCCAGCAGCTTGACCGCGGGCACAGATACGCAGTATTTT,CASSLTAGTDTQYF
TRBJ2-7,14,.,.,TRBV29-1,TGCAGCGTTGAATCCGGGACCGACTCCTACGAGCAGTACTTC,CSVESGTDSYEQYF
TRBJ2-7,18,TRBD2,.,TRBV27,TGTGCCCCTGGTCTTCTAGCGGGGGGCCAGGGGGTCTCCTACGAGCAGTACTTC,CAPGLLAGGQGVSYEQYF
TRBJ1-2,15,.,few,TRBV29-1,TGCAGCGTTGACGAGGGGTCCCCCCTTAACTATGGCTACACCTTC,CSVDEGSPLNYGYTF